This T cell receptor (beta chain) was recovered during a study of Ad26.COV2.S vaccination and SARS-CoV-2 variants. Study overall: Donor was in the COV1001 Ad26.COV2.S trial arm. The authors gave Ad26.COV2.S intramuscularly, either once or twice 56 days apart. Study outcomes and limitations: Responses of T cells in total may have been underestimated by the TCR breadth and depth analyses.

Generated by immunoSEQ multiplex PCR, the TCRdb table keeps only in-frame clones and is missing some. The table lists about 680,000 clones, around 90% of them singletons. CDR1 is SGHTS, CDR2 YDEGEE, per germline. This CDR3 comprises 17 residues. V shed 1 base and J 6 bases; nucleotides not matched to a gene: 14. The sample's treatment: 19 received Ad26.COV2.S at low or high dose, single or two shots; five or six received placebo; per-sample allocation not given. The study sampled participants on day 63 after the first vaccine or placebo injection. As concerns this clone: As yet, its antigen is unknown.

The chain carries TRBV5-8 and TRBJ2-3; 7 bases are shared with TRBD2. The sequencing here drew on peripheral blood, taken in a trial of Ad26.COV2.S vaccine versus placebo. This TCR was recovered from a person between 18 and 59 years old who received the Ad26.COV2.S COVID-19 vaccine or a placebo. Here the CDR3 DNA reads TGTGCCAGCAGCTTGCTTGGGGGGGGGATAGCCGTCGATACGCAGTATTTT. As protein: CASSLLGGGIAVDTQYF. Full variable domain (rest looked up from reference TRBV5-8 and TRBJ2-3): EAGVTQSPTHLIKTRGQQATLRCSPISGHTSVYWYQQALGLGLQFLLWYDEGEERNRGNFPPRFSGRQFPNYSSELNVNALELEDSALYLCASSLLGGGIAVDTQYFGPGTRLTVL.